Listed here is a single T cell receptor (beta chain). This sample is part of a study of blood T cell repertoires in COVID-19. Study as a whole: The United States, Italy and Spain were the sources of the acute and convalescent COVID-19 samples. PBMCs, B-cell-depleted T cells, or T cells were the source of the cDNA or gDNA that made up the material.

This CDR3 has 16 amino acids. Trimming removed 3 bases from V and 8 bases from J; junction bases left unmatched: 11. Germline lookup yields CDR1 SGHRS and CDR2 YFSETQ. Original processing notes: The authors estimated nucleated cell counts from reference gene primer amplification. TCRdb's copy holds only in-frame clones and misses some; the assay was immunoSEQ multiplex PCR. The D gene and trimming were derived from the DNA, and the V and J assignments and clone size from that table. Here the sample spans about 300,000 clones, 80% to 90% being singletons. The clonotype comes from a man between 25 and 39 years old who had recovered from COVID-19. This chain links TRBV5-1 with TRBJ2-1; TRBD2 matches 10 bases. Input material: PBMCs or T cells enriched from blood (not recorded which). The CDR3 DNA reads as TGCGCCAGCAGCTGGCCGTCAGCGGGGGGGTTGTATGAGCAGTTCTTC. Amino acids: CASSWPSAGGLYEQFF.